This T cell receptor beta chain stems from a study of blood T cell repertoires in COVID-19. Only in-frame clones appear in the TCRdb table, and some are missing; sequencing was by immunoSEQ multiplex PCR. Of some 28,000 clones in the sample, roughly 80% are singletons; the top ten hold over 30%. V trimming: 6 bases; J trimming: 3 bases; junction bases outside the gene matches: 4. This CDR3 region has 14 residues. Germline V lookup: CDR1 SGHAT, CDR2 FQDESV (reference sequence). Sample: peripheral blood. The chain employs TRBV11-1 and TRBJ2-3; 9 bases map to TRBD1. The receptor's source is a man in his 70s with acute or convalescent COVID-19. In DNA, the CDR3 is TGTGCCAGCAGGGGACAGGGAAGGACAGATACGCAGTATTTT. Translating gives CASRGQGRTDTQYF.